This T cell receptor beta chain was recovered during a study of T cells expressing NK-cell markers. Notes on the study in general: In more than five donors, dominant CD3+CD56+NKG2C+ clonotypes ranked among the top 10 CD8+ clonotypes.

The germline V gene has CDR1 MNHEY and CDR2 SVGAGI. The CDR3 totals 11 residues. Worth noting for this clonotype: Its antigen is still unknown.

The authors generated TCR beta cDNA through 5'RACE template switching with UMIs. TCRdb re-called the 5' RACE reads and gives one entry per CDR3 protein, without DNA. This sample's table reports about 460,000 distinct CDR3 sequences. Sequencing input: blood T cells: a sorted CD56 or NKG2C T cell subset, CD4+ or CD8+ T cells, or bulk PBMC T cells (not recorded which). V is TRBV6-5 and J is TRBJ2-4. This TCR was recovered from a woman between 45 and 65 years old in good health. The CDR3: CASRDRNIQYF.